Presented here are 31 T cell receptor beta chains from one specimen sequenced in a study of vaccination and CD4 T cells after COVID-19. The Oncomine TCR Beta short-read assay was applied to DNA of cultured CD4+ T cells. TCRdb reanalysed the PCR reads using MiXCR and keeps one entry per CDR3 protein. The sample contains 20,000 to 25,000 distinct CDR3 sequences, approximately 57% of which appear only once. Treatment reported: roughly 10-day PBMC culture with coronavirus spike peptide pools or control peptides (ViraFEST assay). The antigens of these receptors remain unknown. The sequenced sample was CD4+ T cells from blood, cultured in vitro, obtained after SARS-CoV-2 vaccination. Receptor source: a human donor who received a COVID-19 vaccine.

The rearrangement joins TRBV6-9 to TRBJ2-2; 9 bases line up with TRBD2. Looked up from germline, CDR1 is MNHGY and CDR2 is SVAAGI. The V and J ends lost 11 bases and 3 bases, in that order; junction bases with no gene match: 16. The CDR3 contains 17 residues. DNA of the CDR3: TGTGCCCTTTCTACCGGCGGGGGGGCCGGTGACACCGGGGAGCTGTTTTTT. This codes for CALSTGGGAGDTGELFF.

This clonotype was picked up a small number of times. This sequence joins TRBV2 and TRBJ1-2; no reliable D call. The CDR3 sequence is 13 residues long. Per the germline V gene, CDR1 is SNHLY and CDR2 is FYNNEI. V gave up 4 bases and J gave up 3 bases, with 9 bases separating them. In DNA form, the CDR3 reads TGTGCCAGCAGTGGAGTGCGGGACTATGGCTACACCTTC. Protein sequence: CASSGVRDYGYTF.

This chain connects TRBV25-1 to TRBJ1-6, with 9 bases fitting TRBD1. The CDR3 has 16 amino acids. Per germline, CDR1 MGHDK and CDR2 SYGVNS. The V gene end was trimmed by 10 bases and the J gene end by 9 bases; junction bases not matched to a gene: 16. The CDR3 is CATKPTGGNPSSPLHF. The CDR3 region has the DNA TGTGCCACTAAACCTACAGGGGGCAATCCAAGTTCACCCCTCCACTTT.

The table lists this clonotype with a few counts. The chain has TRBV20-1 and TRBJ2-3, with D tentatively TRBD2 (6 bases). CDR1 and CDR2 from the germline V gene are DFQATT and SNEGSKA (reference sequence). The CDR3 sequence is 14 residues long. Trimming shortened V by 1 base and J by 6 bases, and 14 bases separated the two germline ends. This chain's CDR3 is CSARALAREDTQYF. For the CDR3, the DNA is TGCAGTGCTAGAGCGCTAGCGAGAGAGGATACGCAGTATTTT.

The gene calls are TRBV19 and TRBJ2-7, with 10 positions matching TRBD2. Looked up from germline, CDR1 is LNHDA and CDR2 is SQIVND (reference sequence). V lost 2 bases to trimming and J lost 3 bases; unmatched junction nucleotides: 7. This CDR3 has 16 residues. The CDR3 DNA follows: TGTGCCAGTAGTATACTAGCGGGGGCCCATCACTACGAGCAGTACTTC. The encoded protein is CASSILAGAHHYEQYF.

The rearrangement links TRBV19 to TRBJ2-1; 8 nucleotides line up with TRBD2. This CDR3 spans 18 amino acids. After removal of 3 bases from V and 0 bases from J, the junction contained 10 bases not matched to a gene. In germline, CDR1 is LNHDA, CDR2 SQIVND (reference sequence). The CDR3 protein is CASSMGLAGKSSYNEQFF. CDR3 bases: TGTGCCAGTAGTATGGGTCTAGCGGGCAAAAGCTCCTACAATGAGCAGTTCTTC. Based on the CDR3 plus reference TRBV19 and TRBJ2-1, the full variable domain is DGGITQSPKYLFRKEGQNVTLSCEQNLNHDAMYWYRQDPGQGLRLIYYSQIVNDFQKGDIAEGYSVSREKKESFPLTVTSAQKNPTAFYLCASSMGLAGKSSYNEQFFGPGTRLTVL.

The chain joins TRBV24-1 to TRBJ2-5; 12 positions agree with TRBD1. Germline trimming cut 1 base from V and 9 bases from J; bases unmatched to any gene: 17. Germline V gene data show CDR1 as KGHDR and CDR2 as SFDVKD. The CDR3 contains 19 residues. Here the CDR3 reads CATSDFPGTGGRKEGPQYF. In nucleotides, the CDR3 is TGTGCCACCAGTGATTTTCCAGGGACAGGGGGCCGAAAAGAAGGGCCCCAGTACTTC.

This chain uses TRBV7-7 with TRBJ2-7, with no clear D. Germline lookup yields CDR1 SSHAT and CDR2 FNYEAQ (reference sequence). The CDR3 runs to 15 residues. Trimming took 4 bases from V and 4 from J, leaving 17 bases between them. Here the CDR3 DNA reads TGTGCCAGCAGCTGTTGGGCGGCGGAGAGTTACGAGCAGTACTTC. Residues: CASSCWAAESYEQYF. Full variable domain (remainder filled in from reference TRBV7-7 and TRBJ2-7): GAGVSQSPRYKVTKRGQDVTLRCDPISSHATLYWYQQALGQGPEFLTYFNYEAQPDKSGLPSDRFSAERPEGSISTLTIQRTEQRDSAMYRCASSCWAAESYEQYFGPGTRLTVT.

This chain uses TRBV7-2 with TRBJ2-1, with D perhaps being TRBD1 or TRBD2 (5 bases each). In germline, CDR1 is SGHTA, CDR2 FQGNSA. The ends were cut back, 3 bases at V and 1 base at J, with 16 bases in the middle. The CDR3 spans 17 residues. The CDR3, as DNA: TGTGCCAGCAGCTTGGACGGGACGGCGATTTCCTACAATGAGCAGTTCTTC. This sequence encodes CASSLDGTAISYNEQFF.

Only a few counts were recorded for this clonotype. The V and J genes are TRBV15 and TRBJ1-3; no definite D call. Trimming cost V 0 bases and J 4 bases, with 7 bases left between them. CDR3 length: 14 residues. Germline V lookup: CDR1 LNHNV, CDR2 YYDKDF (reference sequence). CDR3 nucleotides: TGTGCCACCAGCAGAGACGGACGGGGAAACACCATATATTTT. Protein sequence: CATSRDGRGNTIYF.

For this clonotype: At one boundary the junction diverges from the germline segment, which might be a read error. This chain connects TRBV7-9 to TRBJ2-3, with 9 bases aligning to TRBD2. This CDR3 is 16 amino acids long. Germline V lookup: CDR1 SEHNR, CDR2 FQNEAQ (reference sequence). In nucleotides, the CDR3 is TGCGCCAGCAGCTTGGAAGGCGGGGGGGCCATAGATACGCAGTATTTT. It codes for CASSLEGGGAIDTQYF.

The chain uses TRBV6-1 and TRBJ1-1; D possibly corresponds to TRBD1 (6 bases). Germline CDR1 reads MNHNS; CDR2 reads SASEGT. The V gene lost 5 bases and the J gene lost 1 base, with 11 bases spanning the gap. The CDR3 runs to 14 residues. CDR3 nucleotide sequence: TGTGCCAGCAGTCAGGGGCGGGAGAACACTGAAGCTTTCTTT. Its translation is CASSQGRENTEAFF.

The rearrangement uses TRBV19 and TRBJ1-1; TRBD1 matches at 8 bases. V shed 7 bases, J shed 2 bases, and the junction held 12 bases outside the gene matches. There are 16 residues in the CDR3. Germline-derived CDR1 and CDR2 are LNHDA and SQIVND (reference sequence). In nucleotides, the CDR3 is TGTGCCAGTACTCCTAGATCCGGGACAGGTAACACTGAAGCTTTCTTT. This sequence encodes CASTPRSGTGNTEAFF. The entire variable domain, with the rest obtained from reference TRBV19 and TRBJ1-1, is as follows: DGGITQSPKYLFRKEGQNVTLSCEQNLNHDAMYWYRQDPGQGLRLIYYSQIVNDFQKGDIAEGYSVSREKKESFPLTVTSAQKNPTAFYLCASTPRSGTGNTEAFFGQGTRLTVV.

V gene TRBV19 combines with J gene TRBJ1-1, with D hard to call. This CDR3 contains 11 residues. Germline V gene sequence: CDR1 LNHDA, CDR2 SQIVND (reference sequence). The V and J ends lost 3 bases and 8 bases respectively, with 7 bases between them. Here the CDR3 reads CASSIDFEAFF. The CDR3, as DNA: TGTGCCAGTAGTATTGATTTCGAAGCTTTCTTT.

The CDR3 DNA reads as TGTGCCAGCAGCTTGATATCCGGGGAGCTGTTTTTT. As protein: CASSLISGELFF. The V gene is TRBV5-4, the J gene TRBJ2-2; D gene unclear. CDR1 is SGHNT and CDR2 is YYREEE in the germline V gene (reference sequence). V was cut by 1 base and J by 6 bases, with 4 bases left in between. The CDR3 spans 12 residues.

The chain combines TRBV7-2 with TRBJ1-2; a weak D match, TRBD1 (6 bases). The CDR3 contains 14 residues. V shed 5 bases and J shed 7 bases, with 17 bases lying between them. The V gene's germline CDR1 is SGHTA and CDR2 FQGNSA. Written as DNA, the CDR3 is TGTGCCAGCAGCAATCCAGGGGTCCCTGGTGGCTACACCTTC. This gives the protein CASSNPGVPGGYTF.

The table lists this clonotype with a few counts. This chain uses TRBV30 with TRBJ1-1, with no clear D. V was cut by 2 bases and J by 0 bases, with 7 bases left in between. This CDR3 has 13 residues. Germline loops: CDR1 GTSNPN, CDR2 SVGIG (reference sequence). In nucleotides, the CDR3 is TGTGCCTGGAGTCGTCCACTGAACACTGAAGCTTTCTTT. Amino acid sequence: CAWSRPLNTEAFF.

J is TRBJ1-4 and V is TRBV30; D possibly corresponds to TRBD1 (5 bases). The length of the CDR3 is 14 residues. Germline CDR1 reads GTSNPN; CDR2 reads SVGIG (reference sequence). Trimming took off 0 bases at V and 8 bases at J, with 13 bases between the two ends. The CDR3 DNA reads TGTGCCTGGAGTGTTCGCGGACACGGCGAAAAACTGTTTTTT. This translates into CAWSVRGHGEKLFF.

J is TRBJ1-2 and V is TRBV19; 10 bases line up with TRBD1. The CDR3 is made up of 14 amino acids. V was pared by 7 bases and J by 4 bases, with 6 bases of the junction left unmatched. Germline CDR1 LNHDA, CDR2 SQIVND (reference sequence). For the CDR3, the DNA is TGTGCCAGTACCAGGACAGGGGGGATCTATGGCTACACCTTC. It translates to CASTRTGGIYGYTF.

The V and J genes are TRBV25-1 and TRBJ2-7; D is unresolved. Germline-derived CDR1 and CDR2 are MGHDK and SYGVNS. With 1 base removed from V and 2 bases from J, the gap between germline ends came to 0 bases. The CDR3 length is 11 residues. The CDR3 protein is CASSESYEQYF. CDR3 nucleotides: TGTGCCAGCAGTGAATCCTACGAGCAGTACTTC.

This clonotype was observed a handful of times. The chain recombines TRBV20-1 with TRBJ1-1, with a weak D call TRBD1 (6 bases). The V and J ends lost 0 bases and 3 bases respectively, with 17 bases between them. The germline CDR1 and CDR2 sequences are DFQATT and SNEGSKA (reference sequence). This CDR3 comprises 16 residues. The CDR3 spells CSARDLGTIADTEAFF. In DNA form, the CDR3 reads TGCAGTGCTAGAGATCTGGGGACAATTGCGGACACTGAAGCTTTCTTT.

This clonotype showed up just a few times. The chain joins TRBV19 to TRBJ1-6, with TRBD1 identical over 7 bases. Trimming at V came to 5 bases and at J to 0 bases, leaving 1 base not matched to a gene. The CDR3 has 15 residues. Looked up from germline, CDR1 is LNHDA and CDR2 is SQIVND (reference sequence). CDR3 nucleotide sequence: TGTGCCAGTAGTCGGGACAGCTCCTATAATTCACCCCTCCACTTT. Protein: CASSRDSSYNSPLHF.

The chain joins TRBV20-1 to TRBJ1-1; D is ambiguous. This CDR3 region has 14 residues. Trimming cost V 0 bases and J 7 bases, with 15 bases left between them. Per the germline V gene, CDR1 is DFQATT and CDR2 is SNEGSKA (reference sequence). The CDR3 region is CSARELFKIGEAFF. CDR3 in DNA: TGCAGTGCTAGAGAACTCTTCAAGATTGGTGAAGCTTTCTTT.

The V gene is TRBV6-1, the J gene TRBJ1-4, with 7 bases lining up with TRBD1. The CDR3 has 15 residues. Germline assignment: CDR1 MNHNS and CDR2 SASEGT. V was pared by 7 bases and J by 5 bases, with 10 bases of the junction left unmatched. The CDR3 here is CASKKGDSINEKLFF. In DNA form, the CDR3 reads TGTGCCAGCAAGAAAGGGGACAGCATAAATGAAAAACTGTTTTTT.

V and J are TRBV9 and TRBJ2-5, with TRBD2 matching 8 bases. The CDR3 sequence is 16 residues long. Germline V gene lookup returns CDR1 SGDLS and CDR2 YYNGEE. V lost 0 bases and J lost 4; bases outside the gene matches: 8. The CDR3 here is CASSVVGGGLGETQYF. CDR3 in DNA: TGTGCCAGCAGCGTAGTCGGCGGGGGGCTGGGAGAGACCCAGTACTTC. Full variable domain (remainder filled in from reference TRBV9 and TRBJ2-5): DSGVTQTPKHLITATGQRVTLRCSPRSGDLSVYWYQQSLDQGLQFLIQYYNGEERAKGNILERFSAQQFPDLHSELNLSSLELGDSALYFCASSVVGGGLGETQYFGPGTRLLVL.

This chain connects TRBV20-1 to TRBJ2-3; D call uncertain. This CDR3 has 11 residues. The V and J ends lost 1 base and 6 bases respectively, with 5 bases between them. Germline V gene lookup returns CDR1 DFQATT and CDR2 SNEGSKA (reference sequence). The CDR3 reads CSARGRDTQYF. CDR3 bases: TGCAGTGCTAGAGGCCGGGATACGCAGTATTTT.

The chain links TRBV12-3 or TRBV12-4 to TRBJ1-6, with TRBD1 matching 11 bases. The CDR3 runs to 17 residues. V was pared by 4 bases and J by 1 base, with 3 bases of the junction left unmatched. The CDR3 loop reads CASSSDRGLSYNSPLHF. CDR3 nucleotide sequence: TGTGCCAGCAGTTCGGACAGGGGGCTTTCCTATAATTCACCCCTCCACTTT.

The chain employs TRBV6-1 and TRBJ2-1; TRBD1 is a possible D gene (6 bases). The germline V gene encodes CDR1 MNHNS and CDR2 SASEGT. Trimming pared 4 bases from V and 7 bases from J, leaving 11 bases between. The CDR3 covers 13 residues. DNA of the CDR3: TGTGCCAGCAGTGGGGGGCGGACGAATGAGCAGTTCTTC. Its protein is CASSGGRTNEQFF.

In this sample, this clonotype turned up a few times. This chain connects TRBV6-1 to TRBJ2-7; D is perhaps TRBD1 (6 bases). Germline V CDR1 and CDR2: MNHNS, SASEGT. Trimming pared 6 bases from V and 5 bases from J, leaving 14 bases between. CDR3 length: 13 amino acids. DNA of the CDR3: TGTGCCAGCAGACCGAGGGGGTTCAACGAGCAGTACTTC. Translated, it gives CASRPRGFNEQYF.

This clonotype was seen a handful of times. The chain recombines TRBV24-1 with TRBJ2-3; TRBD2 might be the D (5 bases). CDR3 length: 15 amino acids. Germline lookup yields CDR1 KGHDR and CDR2 SFDVKD. Trimming left V 2 bases short and J 2 bases short, with 10 bases between. The CDR3 nucleotides are TGTGCCACCAGTGATTCCGGGGTGATCACAGATACGCAGTATTTT. Translating gives CATSDSGVITDTQYF.

The rearrangement joins TRBV27 to TRBJ1-4; 7 nucleotides align to TRBD1. Germline lookup yields CDR1 MNHEY and CDR2 SMNVEV (reference sequence). The CDR3 has 15 residues. V gave up 5 bases and J gave up 4 bases; unmatched junction bases: 7. The CDR3 sequence: CASSPRTGVNEKLFF. DNA of the CDR3: TGTGCCAGCAGTCCTCGGACAGGCGTTAATGAAAAACTGTTTTTT.